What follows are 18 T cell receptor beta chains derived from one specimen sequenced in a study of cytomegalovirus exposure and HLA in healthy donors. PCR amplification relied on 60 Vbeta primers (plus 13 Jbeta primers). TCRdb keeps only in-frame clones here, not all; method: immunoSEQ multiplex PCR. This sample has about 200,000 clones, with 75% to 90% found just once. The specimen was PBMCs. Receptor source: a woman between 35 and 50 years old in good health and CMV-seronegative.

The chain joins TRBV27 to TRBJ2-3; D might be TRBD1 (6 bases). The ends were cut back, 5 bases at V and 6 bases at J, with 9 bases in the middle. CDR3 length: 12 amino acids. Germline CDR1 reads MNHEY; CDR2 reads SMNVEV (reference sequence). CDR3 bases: TGTGCCAGCAGTAGAGACAGGGATACGCAGTATTTT. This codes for CASSRDRDTQYF.

This chain's CDR3 is CASSLGHSNTEAFF. The CDR3 DNA is TGTGCCAGCTCCCTCGGACATTCCAACACTGAAGCTTTCTTT. This chain joins TRBV18 and TRBJ1-1; tentatively, D is TRBD1 (5 bases). Germline CDR1 KGHSH, CDR2 LQKENI. Trimming took 6 bases from V and 2 from J, leaving 13 bases between them. The CDR3 is 14 residues long.

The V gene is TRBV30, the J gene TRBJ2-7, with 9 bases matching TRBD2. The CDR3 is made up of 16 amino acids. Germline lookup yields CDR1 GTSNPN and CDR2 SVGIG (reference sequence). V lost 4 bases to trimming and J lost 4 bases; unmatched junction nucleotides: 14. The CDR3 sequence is CAWTFGGSGRSYEQYF. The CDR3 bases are TGTGCCTGGACCTTTGGTGGTAGCGGGAGATCGTACGAGCAGTACTTC.

The CDR3 reads CASSIGLGRGSYNEQFF. DNA for the CDR3: TGTGCCAGTAGTATAGGGCTCGGCAGGGGATCCTACAATGAGCAGTTCTTC. The chain is built from TRBV19 and TRBJ2-1, with D possibly matching TRBD1 (6 bases). From germline, CDR1 is LNHDA and CDR2 SQIVND (reference sequence). The CDR3 length is 17 residues. Between the trimmed V and J ends, which lost 1 base and 1 base, there was a span of 14 bases.

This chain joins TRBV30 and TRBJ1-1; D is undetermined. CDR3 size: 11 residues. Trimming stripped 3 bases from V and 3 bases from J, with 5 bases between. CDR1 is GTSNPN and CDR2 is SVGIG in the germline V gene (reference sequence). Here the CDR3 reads CAWRQYTEAFF. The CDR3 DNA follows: TGTGCCTGGAGACAGTACACTGAAGCTTTCTTT.

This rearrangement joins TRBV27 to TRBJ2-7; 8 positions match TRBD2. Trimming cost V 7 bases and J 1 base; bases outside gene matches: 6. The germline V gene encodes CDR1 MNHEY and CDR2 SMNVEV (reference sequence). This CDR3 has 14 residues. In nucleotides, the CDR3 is TGTGCCAGCAAACTCGGGAGGGGTTCCTACGAGCAGTACTTC. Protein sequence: CASKLGRGSYEQYF.

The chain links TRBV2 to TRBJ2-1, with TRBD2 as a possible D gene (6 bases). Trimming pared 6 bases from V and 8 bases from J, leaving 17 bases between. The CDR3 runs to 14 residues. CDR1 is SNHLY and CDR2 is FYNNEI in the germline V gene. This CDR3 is CASSRGRRGDEQFF. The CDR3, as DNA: TGTGCCAGCAGCCGAGGGCGGCGGGGCGATGAGCAGTTCTTC.

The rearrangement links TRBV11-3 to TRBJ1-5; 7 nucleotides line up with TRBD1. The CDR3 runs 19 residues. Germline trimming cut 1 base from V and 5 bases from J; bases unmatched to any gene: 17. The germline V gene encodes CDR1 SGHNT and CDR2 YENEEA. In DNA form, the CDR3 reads TGTGCCAGCAGCTTAGTCGTCAATACTAGACAGGGTGGGGATCAGCCCCAGCATTTT. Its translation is CASSLVVNTRQGGDQPQHF.

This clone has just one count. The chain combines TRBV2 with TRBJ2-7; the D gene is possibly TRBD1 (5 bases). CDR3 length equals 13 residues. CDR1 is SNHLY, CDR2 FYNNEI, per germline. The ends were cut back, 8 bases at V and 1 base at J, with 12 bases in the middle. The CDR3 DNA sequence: TGTGCCAGCGGGGCCCTTTCATCCTACGAGCAGTACTTC. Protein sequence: CASGALSSYEQYF.

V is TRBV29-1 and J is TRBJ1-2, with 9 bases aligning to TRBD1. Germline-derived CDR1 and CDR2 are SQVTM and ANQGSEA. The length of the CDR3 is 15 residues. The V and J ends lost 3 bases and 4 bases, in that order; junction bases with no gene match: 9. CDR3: CSVEGRGQGGYGYTF. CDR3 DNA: TGCAGCGTTGAGGGGAGGGGACAGGGCGGCTATGGCTACACCTTC.

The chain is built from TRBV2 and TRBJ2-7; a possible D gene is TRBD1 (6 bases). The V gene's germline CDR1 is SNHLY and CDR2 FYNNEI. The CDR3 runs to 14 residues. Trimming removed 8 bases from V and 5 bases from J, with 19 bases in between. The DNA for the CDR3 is TGTGCCAGCCGTCGGGAACAGGGCCCCCACGAGCAGTACTTC. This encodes CASRREQGPHEQYF.

For the CDR3, the DNA is TGTGCCAGCAGCCCTACTAGGAGCTCCTACGAGCAGTACTTC. This gives the protein CASSPTRSSYEQYF. This rearrangement joins TRBV7-8 to TRBJ2-7; D possibly corresponds to TRBD2 (5 bases). The CDR3 has 14 amino acids. The germline V gene encodes CDR1 SGHVS and CDR2 FQNEAQ. V dropped 5 bases and J dropped 0 bases, with 11 bases sitting between them.

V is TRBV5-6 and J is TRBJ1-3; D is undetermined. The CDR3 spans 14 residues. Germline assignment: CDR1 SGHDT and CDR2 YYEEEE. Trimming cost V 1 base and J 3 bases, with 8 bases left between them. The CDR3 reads CASSLLVNGNTIYF. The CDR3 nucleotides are TGTGCCAGCAGCTTGTTAGTCAATGGAAACACCATATATTTT.

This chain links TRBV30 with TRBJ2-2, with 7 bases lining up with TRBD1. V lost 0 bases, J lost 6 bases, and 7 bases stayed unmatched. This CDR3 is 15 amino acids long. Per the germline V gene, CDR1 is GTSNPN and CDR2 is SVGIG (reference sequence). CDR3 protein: CAWSVTGIAPGELFF. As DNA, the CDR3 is TGTGCCTGGAGTGTGACAGGGATCGCGCCCGGGGAGCTGTTTTTT.

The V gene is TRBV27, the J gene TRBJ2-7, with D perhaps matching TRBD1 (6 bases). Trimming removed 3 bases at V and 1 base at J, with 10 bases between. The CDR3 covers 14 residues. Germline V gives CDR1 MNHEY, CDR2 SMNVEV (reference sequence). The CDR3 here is CASSLSGESYEQYF. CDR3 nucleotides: TGTGCCAGCAGTTTGTCAGGGGAATCCTACGAGCAGTACTTC.

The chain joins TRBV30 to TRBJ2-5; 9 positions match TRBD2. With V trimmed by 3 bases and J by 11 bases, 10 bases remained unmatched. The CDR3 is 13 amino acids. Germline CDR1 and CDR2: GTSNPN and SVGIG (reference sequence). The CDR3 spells CAWRASGRFGQYF. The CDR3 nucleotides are TGTGCCTGGAGAGCCAGCGGGAGGTTCGGACAGTACTTC.

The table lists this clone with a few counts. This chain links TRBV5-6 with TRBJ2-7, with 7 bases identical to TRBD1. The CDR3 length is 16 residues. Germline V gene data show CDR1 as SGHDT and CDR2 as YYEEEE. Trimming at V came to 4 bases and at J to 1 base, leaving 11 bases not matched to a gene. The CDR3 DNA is TGTGCCAGCAGCCCGGGACAGTTCGCTGGTTCCTACGAGCAGTACTTC. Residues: CASSPGQFAGSYEQYF.

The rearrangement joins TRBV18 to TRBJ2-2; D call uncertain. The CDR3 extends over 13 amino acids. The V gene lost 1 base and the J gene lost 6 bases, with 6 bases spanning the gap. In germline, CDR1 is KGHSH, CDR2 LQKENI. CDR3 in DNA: TGTGCCAGCTCACCACTTAGTTCCGGGGAGCTGTTTTTT. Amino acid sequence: CASSPLSSGELFF.